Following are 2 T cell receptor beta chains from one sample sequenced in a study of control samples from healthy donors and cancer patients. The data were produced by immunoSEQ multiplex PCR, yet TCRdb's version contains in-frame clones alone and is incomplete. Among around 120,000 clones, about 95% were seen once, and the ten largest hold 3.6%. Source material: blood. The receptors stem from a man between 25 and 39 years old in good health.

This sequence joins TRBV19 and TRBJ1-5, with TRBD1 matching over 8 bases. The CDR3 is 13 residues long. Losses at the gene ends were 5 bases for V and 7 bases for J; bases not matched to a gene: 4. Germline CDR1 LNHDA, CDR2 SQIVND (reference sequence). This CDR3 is CASSPGGGQPQHF. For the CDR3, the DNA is TGTGCCAGTAGTCCAGGGGGCGGCCAGCCCCAGCATTTT.

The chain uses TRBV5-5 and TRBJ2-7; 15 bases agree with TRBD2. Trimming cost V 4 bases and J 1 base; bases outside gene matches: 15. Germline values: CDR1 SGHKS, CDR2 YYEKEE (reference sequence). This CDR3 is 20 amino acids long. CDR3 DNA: TGTGCCAGCAGCACCCCACAGGGGACTAGCGGGGGGCCGTATTCCTACGAGCAGTACTTC. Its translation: CASSTPQGTSGGPYSYEQYF.